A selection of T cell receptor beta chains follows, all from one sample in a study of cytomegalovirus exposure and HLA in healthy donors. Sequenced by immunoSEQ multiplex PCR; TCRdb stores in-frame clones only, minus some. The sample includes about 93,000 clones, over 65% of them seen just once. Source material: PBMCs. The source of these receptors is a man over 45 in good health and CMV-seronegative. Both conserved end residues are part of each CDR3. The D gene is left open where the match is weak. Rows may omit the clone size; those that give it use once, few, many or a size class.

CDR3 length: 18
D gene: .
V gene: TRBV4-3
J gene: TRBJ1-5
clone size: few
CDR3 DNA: TGCGCCAGCAGCCAAGAAGCGCCACAGGGCAACAGCAATCAGCCCCAGCATTTT
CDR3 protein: CASSQEAPQGNSNQPQHF

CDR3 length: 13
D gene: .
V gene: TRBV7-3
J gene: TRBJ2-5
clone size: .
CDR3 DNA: TGTGCCAGCAGCTTCGGCAGGGAAGAGACCCAGTACTTC
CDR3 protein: CASSFGREETQYF

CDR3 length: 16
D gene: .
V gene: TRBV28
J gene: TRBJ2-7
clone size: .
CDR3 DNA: TGTGCCAGCAGTTTACTTAGCGGACGCACTACCTACGAGCAGTACTTC
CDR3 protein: CASSLLSGRTTYEQYF

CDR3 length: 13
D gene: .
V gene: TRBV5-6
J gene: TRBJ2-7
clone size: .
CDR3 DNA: TGTGCCAGCAGCTTAGGGAGCGACGGGGAGCAGTACTTC
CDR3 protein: CASSLGSDGEQYF

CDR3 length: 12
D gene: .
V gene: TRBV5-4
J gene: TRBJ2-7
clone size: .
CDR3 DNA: TGTGCCAGCAGACTACAGGGTGGCGAGCAGTACTTC
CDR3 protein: CASRLQGGEQYF

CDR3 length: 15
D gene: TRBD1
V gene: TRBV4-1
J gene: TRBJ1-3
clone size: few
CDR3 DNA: TGCGCCAGCAGCCGAGGGACAGGCTCTGGAAACACCATATATTTT
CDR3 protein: CASSRGTGSGNTIYF

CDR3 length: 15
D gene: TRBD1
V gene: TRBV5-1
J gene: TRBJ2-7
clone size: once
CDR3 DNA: TGCGCCAGCAGCGTGACAGGGGGGAGCTCCTACGAGCAGTACTTC
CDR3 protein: CASSVTGGSSYEQYF

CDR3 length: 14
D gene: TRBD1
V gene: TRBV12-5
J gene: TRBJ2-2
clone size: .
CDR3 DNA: TGTGCTAGTGGTACAGGGGGTGCTACCGGGGAGCTGTTTTTT
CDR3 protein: CASGTGGATGELFF

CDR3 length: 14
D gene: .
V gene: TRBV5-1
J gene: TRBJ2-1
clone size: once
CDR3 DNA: TGCGCCAGCAGCTTGGCCAGGGTTCCCCCAGTGCAGGTCTTC
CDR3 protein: CASSLARVPPVQVF

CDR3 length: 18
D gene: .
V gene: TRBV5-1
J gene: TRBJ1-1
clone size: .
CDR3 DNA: TGCGCCAGCAGCCCACCCATGCGGGGGGCGGGGATGAACACTGAAGCTTTCTTT
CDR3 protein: CASSPPMRGAGMNTEAFF

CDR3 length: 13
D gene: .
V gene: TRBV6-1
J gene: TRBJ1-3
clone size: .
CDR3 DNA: TGTGCCAGCAGGACAGTCTCTGGAAACACCATATATTTT
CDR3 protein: CASRTVSGNTIYF

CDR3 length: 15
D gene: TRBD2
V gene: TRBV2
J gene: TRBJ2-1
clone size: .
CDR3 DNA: TGTGCCAGCAGTGAGAGGACTAGCGGGAGTAATGAGCAGTTCTTC
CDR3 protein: CASSERTSGSNEQFF

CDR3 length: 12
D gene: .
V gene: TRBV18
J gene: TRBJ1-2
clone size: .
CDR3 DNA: TGTGCCAGCTCTCGGAGGGAGGCTGGCTACACCTTC
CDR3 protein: CASSRREAGYTF

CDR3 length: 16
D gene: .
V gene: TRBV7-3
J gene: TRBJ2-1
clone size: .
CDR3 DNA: TGTGCCAGCAGCTTATGGGGCAGCATGTTGAACAATGAGCAGTTCTTC
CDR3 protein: CASSLWGSMLNNEQFF

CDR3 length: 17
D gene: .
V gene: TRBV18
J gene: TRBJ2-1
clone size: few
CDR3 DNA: TGTGCCAGCTTCCCGGTAGGACAGAGCTTCTCCTACAATGAGCAGTTCTTC
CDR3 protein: CASFPVGQSFSYNEQFF

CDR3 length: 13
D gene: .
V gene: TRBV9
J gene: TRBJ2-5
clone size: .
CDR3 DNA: TGTGCCAGCAGCGTAGCGTCGGGGGAGACCCAGTACTTC
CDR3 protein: CASSVASGETQYF

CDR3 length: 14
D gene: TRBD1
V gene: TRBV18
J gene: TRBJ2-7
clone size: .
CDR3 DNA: TGTGCCAGCTCGCAAACAGGGGGACGCATCGAGCAGTACTTC
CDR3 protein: CASSQTGGRIEQYF

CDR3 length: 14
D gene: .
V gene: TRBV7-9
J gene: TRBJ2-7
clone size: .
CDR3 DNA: TGTTCCAGCAGCAGACAGTTAGACTCCTACGAGCAGTACTTC
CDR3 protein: CSSSRQLDSYEQYF

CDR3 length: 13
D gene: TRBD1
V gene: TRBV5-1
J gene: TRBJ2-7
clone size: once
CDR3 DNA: TGCGCCAGCAGTGACAGGGTGGGCCACGAGCAGTACTTC
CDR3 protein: CASSDRVGHEQYF

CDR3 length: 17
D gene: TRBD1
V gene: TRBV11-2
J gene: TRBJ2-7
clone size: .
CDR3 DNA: TGTGCCAGCAGCCTTACGCCCCGGACAGGCCGCTCCTACGAGCAGTACTTC
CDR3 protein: CASSLTPRTGRSYEQYF

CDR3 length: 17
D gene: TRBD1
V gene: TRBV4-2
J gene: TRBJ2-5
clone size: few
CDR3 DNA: TGTGCCAGCAGCTCGAAAAGGAGTACAGGGGGACAAGAGACCCAGTACTTC
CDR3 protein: CASSSKRSTGGQETQYF

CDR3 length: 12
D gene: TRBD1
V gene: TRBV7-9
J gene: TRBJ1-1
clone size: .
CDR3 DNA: TGTGCCAGCAGCGCCCAGGGGGCCCAAGCTTTCTTT
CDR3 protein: CASSAQGAQAFF

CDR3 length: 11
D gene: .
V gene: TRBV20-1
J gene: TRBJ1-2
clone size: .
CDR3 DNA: TGCAGTGCTAGAGCGGTCTATGGCTACACCTTC
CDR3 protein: CSARAVYGYTF

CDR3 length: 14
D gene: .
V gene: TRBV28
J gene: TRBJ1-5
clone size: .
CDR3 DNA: TGTGCCAGCATCGGGGGGGCGGACAATCAGCCCCAGCATTTT
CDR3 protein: CASIGGADNQPQHF

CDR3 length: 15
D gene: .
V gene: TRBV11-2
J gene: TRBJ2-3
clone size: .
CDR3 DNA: TGTGCCAGCAGGGAGGGAGCCTTGACGTACGATACGCAGTATTTT
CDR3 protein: CASREGALTYDTQYF

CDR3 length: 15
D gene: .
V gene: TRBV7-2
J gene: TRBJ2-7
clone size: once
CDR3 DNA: TGTGCCAGCAGCCATCGGACGGGACAATACTACGAGCAGTACTTC
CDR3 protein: CASSHRTGQYYEQYF

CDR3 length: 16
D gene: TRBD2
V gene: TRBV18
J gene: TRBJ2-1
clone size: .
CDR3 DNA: TGTGCCAGCTCACCACCGGGCTCAGCGGGAGGGAATGAGCAGTTCTTC
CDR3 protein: CASSPPGSAGGNEQFF

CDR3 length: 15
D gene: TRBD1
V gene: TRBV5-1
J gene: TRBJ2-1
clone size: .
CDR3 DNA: TGCGCCAGCAGCTCGACCGGGACAGTGTACAATGAGCAGTTCTTC
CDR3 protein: CASSSTGTVYNEQFF

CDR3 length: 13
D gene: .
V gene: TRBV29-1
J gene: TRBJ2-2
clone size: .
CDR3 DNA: TGCAGCGTGACAGATTTGGACACCGGGGAGCTGTTTTTT
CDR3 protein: CSVTDLDTGELFF

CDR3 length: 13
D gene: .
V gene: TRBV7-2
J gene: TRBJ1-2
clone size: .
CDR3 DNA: TGTGCCAGCAGTCCTGACAGGAACTATGGCTACACCTTC
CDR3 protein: CASSPDRNYGYTF

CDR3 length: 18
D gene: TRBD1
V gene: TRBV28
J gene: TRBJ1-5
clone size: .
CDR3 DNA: TGTGCCAGCAGGCCGCTTGGGAGACAGGGTGGTATCAATCAGCCCCAGCATTTT
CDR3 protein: CASRPLGRQGGINQPQHF

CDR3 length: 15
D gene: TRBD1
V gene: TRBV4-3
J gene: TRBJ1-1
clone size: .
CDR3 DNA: TGCGCCAGCAGCCGAGACAGGGATTTAAAAACTGAAGCTTTCTTT
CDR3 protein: CASSRDRDLKTEAFF

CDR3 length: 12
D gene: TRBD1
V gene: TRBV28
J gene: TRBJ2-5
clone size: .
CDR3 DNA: TGTGCCAGCAGTACAGGGGCAGAGACCCAGTACTTC
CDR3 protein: CASSTGAETQYF

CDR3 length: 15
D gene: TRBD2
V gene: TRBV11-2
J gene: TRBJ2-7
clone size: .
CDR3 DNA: TGTGCCAGCAGCTTAGCGCTAGCGGGAGGGTACGAGCAGTACTTC
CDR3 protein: CASSLALAGGYEQYF

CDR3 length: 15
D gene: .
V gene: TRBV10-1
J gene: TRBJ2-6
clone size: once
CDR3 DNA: TGCGCCAGTACAGGGAATTTGGAGGGGGCCAACGTCCTGACTTTC
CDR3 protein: CASTGNLEGANVLTF

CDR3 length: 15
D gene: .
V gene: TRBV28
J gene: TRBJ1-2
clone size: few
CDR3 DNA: TGTGCCAGCAGTCTCCGACGGGTAGAAAACTATGGCTACACCTTC
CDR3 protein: CASSLRRVENYGYTF

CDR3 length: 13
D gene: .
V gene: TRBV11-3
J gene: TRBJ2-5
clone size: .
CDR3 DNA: TGTGCCAGCAGCTTAAGGGGGTCGGAGACCCAGTACTTC
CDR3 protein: CASSLRGSETQYF

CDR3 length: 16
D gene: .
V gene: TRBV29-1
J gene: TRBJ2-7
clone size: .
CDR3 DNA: TGCAGCGTTCTTGGTACCCAGACAGGACCTACCTACGAGCAGTACTTC
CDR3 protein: CSVLGTQTGPTYEQYF

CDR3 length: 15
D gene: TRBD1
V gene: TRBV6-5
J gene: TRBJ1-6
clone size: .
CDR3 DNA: TGTGCCAGCAGGACGAGACAGGGAAGTAGATCACCCCTCCACTTT
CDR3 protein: CASRTRQGSRSPLHF

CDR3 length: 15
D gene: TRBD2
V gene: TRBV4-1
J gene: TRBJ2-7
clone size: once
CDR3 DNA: TGCGCCAGCAGCCTCACAGCGGGATATCCCTACGAGCAGTACTTC
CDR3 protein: CASSLTAGYPYEQYF

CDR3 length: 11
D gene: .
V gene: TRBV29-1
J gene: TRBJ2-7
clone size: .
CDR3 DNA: TGCAGCGTCCAACATAGCAACGAGCAGTACTTC
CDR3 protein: CSVQHSNEQYF

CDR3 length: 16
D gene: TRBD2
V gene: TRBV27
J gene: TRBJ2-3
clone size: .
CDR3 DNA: TGTGCCAGCAGCTCGGTCGCGGGAGGATGGGTAGATACGCAGTATTTT
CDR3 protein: CASSSVAGGWVDTQYF

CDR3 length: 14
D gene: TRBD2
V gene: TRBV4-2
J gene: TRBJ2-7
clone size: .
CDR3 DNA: TGTGCCAGCAGCCAAGATCAGGGACTAGACGAGCAGTACTTC
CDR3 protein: CASSQDQGLDEQYF

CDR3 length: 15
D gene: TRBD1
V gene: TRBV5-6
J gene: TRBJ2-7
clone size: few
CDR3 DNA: TGTGCCAGCAGCAGACAGGGTGAAACCTCCTACGAGCAGTACTTC
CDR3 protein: CASSRQGETSYEQYF

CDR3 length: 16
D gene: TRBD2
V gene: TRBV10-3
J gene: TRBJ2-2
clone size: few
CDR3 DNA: TGTGCCACCGAGCCTGCTAGCGGGAGCTCCACCGGGGAGCTGTTTTTT
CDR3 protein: CATEPASGSSTGELFF

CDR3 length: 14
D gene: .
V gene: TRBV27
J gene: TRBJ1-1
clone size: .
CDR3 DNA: TGTGCCAGCAGTTGGACAGCTATGAACACTGAAGCTTTCTTT
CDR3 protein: CASSWTAMNTEAFF

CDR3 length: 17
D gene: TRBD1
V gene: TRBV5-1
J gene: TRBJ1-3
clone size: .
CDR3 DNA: TGCGCCAGCAGCTTTGGAGGGGGCTTCCGCTCTGGAAACACCATATATTTT
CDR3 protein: CASSFGGGFRSGNTIYF

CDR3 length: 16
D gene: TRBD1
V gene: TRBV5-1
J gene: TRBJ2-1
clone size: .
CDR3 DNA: TGCGCCAGCAGCCGAACCCCGGGACAGGGTTACAATGAGCAGTTCTTC
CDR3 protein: CASSRTPGQGYNEQFF

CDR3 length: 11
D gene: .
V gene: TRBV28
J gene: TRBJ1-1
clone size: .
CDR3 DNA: TGTGCCAGCAGTTTGAGCACTGAAGCTTTCTTT
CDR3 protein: CASSLSTEAFF

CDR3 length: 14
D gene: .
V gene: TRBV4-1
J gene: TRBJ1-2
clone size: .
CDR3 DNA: TGCGCCAGCAGCCAAGTTGAGGGATCCTATGGCTACACCTTC
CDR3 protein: CASSQVEGSYGYTF

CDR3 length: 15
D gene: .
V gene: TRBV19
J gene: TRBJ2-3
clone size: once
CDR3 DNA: TGTGCCAGTAGCATGCGGCGGGACCACACAGATACGCAGTATTTT
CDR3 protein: CASSMRRDHTDTQYF

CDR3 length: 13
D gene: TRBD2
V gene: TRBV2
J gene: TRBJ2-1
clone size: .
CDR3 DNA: TGTGCCAGCACTATACTAGCGGGCAATGAGCAGTTCTTC
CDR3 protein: CASTILAGNEQFF

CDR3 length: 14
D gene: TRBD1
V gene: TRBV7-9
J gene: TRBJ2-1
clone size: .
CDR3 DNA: TGTGCCAGCACTGGACAGGGACGGAAAAATGAGCAGTTCTTC
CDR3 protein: CASTGQGRKNEQFF

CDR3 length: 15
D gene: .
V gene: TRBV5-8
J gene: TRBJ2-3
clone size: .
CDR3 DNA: TGTGCCAGCAGCCTGGTCCAAGGGGCCACAGATACGCAGTATTTT
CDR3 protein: CASSLVQGATDTQYF

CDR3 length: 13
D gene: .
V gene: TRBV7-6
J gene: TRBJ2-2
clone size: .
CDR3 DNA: TGTGCCAGCAGCCCAGGATACACCGGGGAGCTGTTTTTT
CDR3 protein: CASSPGYTGELFF

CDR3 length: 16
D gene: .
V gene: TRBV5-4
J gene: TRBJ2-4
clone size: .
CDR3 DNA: TGTGCCAGCAGCTTAATCTCCACGGGGGGCAGGGACATTCAGTACTTC
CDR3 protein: CASSLISTGGRDIQYF

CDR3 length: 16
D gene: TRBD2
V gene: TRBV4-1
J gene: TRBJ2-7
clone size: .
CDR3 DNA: TGCGCCAGCAGCCAAGAACCTAGCGGGCAAGCCTACGAGCAGTACTTC
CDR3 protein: CASSQEPSGQAYEQYF

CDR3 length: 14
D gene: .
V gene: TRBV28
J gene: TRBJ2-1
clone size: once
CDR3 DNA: TGTGCCAGCAGTTTGGGGGGTTCAATGAGCGAGCAGTTCTTC
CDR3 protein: CASSLGGSMSEQFF

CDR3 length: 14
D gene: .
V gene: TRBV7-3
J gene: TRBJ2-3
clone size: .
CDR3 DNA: TGTGCCAGCAGCTCTCGGACTAGCACAGATACGCAGTATTTT
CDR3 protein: CASSSRTSTDTQYF